Listed below are T cell receptor beta chains from one sample, sequenced in a study of T-cell reconstitution after alpha-beta-depleted transplantation in children. TCRdb passed the PCR reads through MiXCR, listing each CDR3 protein once. The sample lists around 190,000 distinct CDR3 sequences, roughly 7.1% seen once, with approximately 5.7% in the top ten. This specimen was PBMCs, taken before TCRalphabeta/CD19-depleted stem cell transplant. Receptor source: a boy aged 2 to 10 with acute lymphoblastic leukemia, due to receive a stem cell transplant. Both conserved end residues are part of each CDR3. A D gene is named only where the DNA matches it firmly. For some rows the clone size is stated as once, few or many, or as a class when expanded; others skip it.

V	size	D	J	CDR3	DNA
TRBV2	many	NA	TRBJ2-3	CASGYTDTQYF	TGTGCCAGCGGCTACACAGATACGCAGTATTTT
TRBV20-1	many	NA	TRBJ2-7	CSARDLGRSYEQYF	TGCAGTGCTAGAGATCTGGGCAGATCCTACGAGCAGTACTTC
TRBV28	many	NA	TRBJ1-5	CASSITGSRNQPQHF	TGTGCCAGCAGTATAACGGGGTCCAGAAATCAGCCCCAGCATTTT
TRBV20-1	few	TRBD2	TRBJ2-3	CSASAPRSSGGADTQYF	TGCAGTGCTAGTGCCCCCCGGTCTAGCGGGGGGGCAGATACGCAGTATTTT
TRBV20-1	many	NA	TRBJ2-7	CSGGGPSSYEQYF	TGCAGTGGTGGGGGCCCGAGCTCCTACGAGCAGTACTTC
TRBV11-2	many	NA	TRBJ2-7	CASTLLTPNEQYF	TGTGCCAGCACCCTATTAACACCTAACGAGCAGTACTTC
TRBV24-1	many	NA	TRBJ2-1	CATSALGGAVRNEQFF	TGTGCCACCAGTGCTCTTGGGGGGGCAGTCAGAAATGAGCAGTTCTTC
TRBV30	many	TRBD2	TRBJ2-7	CAWTSGEVSYEQYF	TGTGCCTGGACGAGCGGGGAAGTCTCCTACGAGCAGTACTTC
TRBV5-6	NA	TRBD1	TRBJ2-3	CAMGPGTGREYF	TGTGCCATGGGCCCCGGGACAGGGAGGGAGTATTTT
TRBV5-1	many	NA	TRBJ2-7	CASSLAEPHYEQYF	TGCGCCAGCAGCTTGGCCGAGCCGCACTACGAGCAGTACTTC
TRBV13	many	NA	TRBJ2-3	CASSSFGASDTQYF	TGTGCCAGCAGCTCCTTTGGGGCTTCAGATACGCAGTATTTT
TRBV20-1	NA	TRBD2	TRBJ2-1	CSARGTSEGEQFF	TGCAGTGCTAGGGGGACTAGCGAGGGTGAGCAGTTCTTC
TRBV28	many	TRBD2	TRBJ2-3	CASSTAGGGDTQYF	TGTGCCAGCAGTACAGCGGGAGGAGGAGATACGCAGTATTTT
TRBV7-2	many	NA	TRBJ2-5	CASTLGLRGETQYF	TGTGCCAGCACCTTAGGACTTAGAGGGGAGACCCAGTACTTC
TRBV7-9	many	NA	TRBJ2-5	CASSPRVQETQYF	TGTGCCAGCAGCCCGCGGGTCCAAGAGACCCAGTACTTC
TRBV7-2	NA	NA	TRBJ2-2	CASSLRPSRSGELFF	TGTGCCAGCAGCCTCCGCCCTAGCCGGAGCGGGGAGCTGTTTTTT
TRBV6-5	many	TRBD2	TRBJ2-2	CASGGENTGELFF	TGTGCCAGCGGGGGGGAGAACACCGGGGAGCTGTTTTTT
TRBV6-2/TRBV6-3	few	NA	TRBJ1-5	CASRPTSRGNQPQHF	TGTGCCAGCAGACCCACATCGAGAGGCAATCAGCCCCAGCATTTT
TRBV7-9	few	NA	TRBJ1-5	CASSLGGQYQPQHF	TGTGCCAGCAGCTTAGGTGGTCAGTATCAGCCCCAGCATTTT
TRBV20-1	few	TRBD1	TRBJ1-5	CSAGTGDVYQPQHF	TGCAGTGCAGGGACAGGGGATGTCTATCAGCCCCAGCATTTT
TRBV28	many	NA	TRBJ2-7	CASSPGGGSGYEQYF	TGTGCCAGCAGTCCCGGAGGGGGAAGCGGATACGAGCAGTACTTC
TRBV7-9	many	NA	TRBJ1-1	CASSQYGGHTEAFF	TGTGCCAGCAGCCAATACGGGGGCCACACTGAAGCTTTCTTT
TRBV11-3	NA	NA	TRBJ2-1	CASSGRWRGPYNEQFF	TGTGCCAGCAGCGGGCGTTGGCGGGGGCCCTACAATGAGCAGTTCTTC
TRBV15	NA	NA	TRBJ1-5	CATSRGQPNQPQHF	TGTGCCACCAGCAGAGGTCAACCCAATCAGCCCCAGCATTTT
TRBV7-2	many	TRBD2	TRBJ2-1	CASSPPGDSGVLEQFF	TGTGCCAGCAGCCCGCCCGGTGATAGCGGGGTCCTTGAGCAGTTCTTC
TRBV6-5	many	NA	TRBJ1-1	CASSYGRNSYMNTEAFF	TGTGCCAGCAGTTACGGGCGAAACAGCTACATGAACACTGAAGCTTTCTTT
TRBV7-2	many	NA	TRBJ2-7	CASSSGSGRKNYEQYF	TGTGCCAGCAGCTCCGGGTCGGGACGGAAAAATTACGAGCAGTACTTC
TRBV20-1	few	TRBD1	TRBJ2-5	CSARAIRGQGTEETQYF	TGCAGTGCTAGAGCGATCCGGGGACAGGGTACTGAAGAGACCCAGTACTTC
TRBV20-1	NA	TRBD1	TRBJ1-2	CSATGTGTYGYTF	TGCAGTGCTACCGGGACAGGGACCTATGGCTACACCTTC
TRBV28	many	NA	TRBJ1-5	CASKWGPEPQHF	TGTGCCAGCAAGTGGGGACCGGAGCCCCAGCATTTT
TRBV20-1	many	TRBD2	TRBJ2-1	CSAFMDGGVNEQFF	TGCAGTGCTTTCATGGACGGGGGGGTGAATGAGCAGTTCTTC
TRBV5-1	NA	TRBD1	TRBJ1-6	CATSGTGDLPLHF	TGCGCCACTTCCGGGACAGGAGACCTCCCCCTCCACTTT
TRBV27	many	TRBD1	TRBJ2-7	CASSLSRQGSYEQYF	TGTGCCAGCAGTTTATCTCGACAGGGATCCTACGAGCAGTACTTC
TRBV29-1	few	NA	TRBJ2-7	CSVAGTASYEQYF	TGCAGCGTCGCCGGGACGGCATCCTACGAGCAGTACTTC
TRBV5-4	many	NA	TRBJ1-2	CASSSRQDTPWGGYTF	TGTGCCAGCAGCTCCAGACAGGATACTCCTTGGGGTGGCTACACCTTC
TRBV28	many	NA	TRBJ2-7	CASSLGGTAIYEQYF	TGTGCCAGCAGTTTAGGGGGGACTGCCATCTACGAGCAGTACTTC
TRBV20-1	many	TRBD2	TRBJ2-1	CSASEAGGYNEQFF	TGCAGTGCTTCTGAAGCGGGAGGATACAATGAGCAGTTCTTC
TRBV7-6	few	NA	TRBJ2-7	CASSLAVRGEQYF	TGTGCCAGCAGCTTAGCCGTCCGGGGCGAGCAGTACTTC
TRBV4-2	many	TRBD1	TRBJ2-5	CASSPQATGRQETQYF	TGTGCCAGCAGCCCCCAAGCGACAGGGAGACAAGAGACCCAGTACTTC
TRBV20-1	many	NA	TRBJ2-2	CSAVKVDRGSGELFF	TGCAGTGCTGTAAAGGTAGATCGAGGATCCGGGGAGCTGTTTTTT
TRBV12-3/TRBV12-4	NA	NA	TRBJ1-5	CASSPTTEDSNQPQHF	TGTGCCAGCAGTCCCACGACCGAGGATAGCAATCAGCCCCAGCATTTT
TRBV2	many	NA	TRBJ2-3	CASRGGQDTQYF	TGTGCCAGCAGGGGGGGGCAAGATACGCAGTATTTT
TRBV29-1	many	TRBD1	TRBJ2-5	CSVDRDRGETQYF	TGCAGCGTTGATCGGGACAGGGGAGAGACCCAGTACTTC
TRBV9	NA	NA	TRBJ2-1	CASSPLGSYNEQFF	TGTGCCAGCAGCCCCCTCGGCTCCTACAATGAGCAGTTCTTC
TRBV12-3/TRBV12-4	many	NA	TRBJ2-5	CASSWTEGETQYF	TGTGCCAGCAGTTGGACGGAAGGAGAGACCCAGTACTTC
TRBV11-2	few	TRBD2	TRBJ2-3	CASSLKGLARTDTQYF	TGTGCCAGCAGCTTAAAGGGACTAGCACGCACAGATACGCAGTATTTT